The rows below give T cell receptor beta chains drawn from one sample of a study of T cells in Graves' hyperthyroidism and ophthalmopathy. MiXCR, applied by TCRdb to the multiplex PCR reads, yields one record per CDR3 protein. The table records 250,000 to 300,000 distinct CDR3 sequences, roughly 15% of them present only once. The source material was blood. The receptors were sampled from a woman between 40 and 50 years old with Graves' hyperthyroidism. CDR3s include the opening cysteine and the closing phenylalanine or tryptophan. The D gene is left open where the match is weak. A row's size may be missing; if present it is once, few, many or a size class.

V gene	J gene	clone size	D gene	CDR3 length	CDR3 protein	CDR3 DNA
TRBV6-1	TRBJ2-7	few	TRBD1	14	CASSWDRAQGEQYF	TGTGCCAGCAGTTGGGACAGAGCTCAGGGCGAGCAGTACTTC
TRBV28	TRBJ1-2	many	TRBD1	16	CASSFTPGQGPYGYTF	TGTGCCAGCAGTTTCACACCGGGACAGGGCCCTTATGGCTACACCTTC
TRBV12-3/TRBV12-4	TRBJ1-5	many	NA	15	CASSVAGLGNQPQHF	TGTGCCAGCAGTGTCGCGGGACTTGGAAATCAGCCCCAGCATTTT
TRBV12-3/TRBV12-4	TRBJ1-5	many	TRBD1	15	CASSPDRGGNQPQHF	TGTGCCAGCAGCCCCGACAGGGGCGGCAATCAGCCCCAGCATTTT
TRBV7-9	TRBJ2-7	NA	NA	12	CASTDGSYEQYF	TGTGCCAGCACCGACGGGTCCTACGAGCAGTACTTC
TRBV7-9	TRBJ2-1	many	NA	12	CASSNTRNEQFF	TGTGCCAGCAGTAACACCAGGAATGAGCAGTTCTTC
TRBV12-3/TRBV12-4	TRBJ2-7	once	NA	13	CASSLPGGDEQYF	TGTGCCAGCAGTTTACCCGGGGGAGACGAGCAGTACTTC
TRBV9	TRBJ2-1	NA	NA	15	CASSVVGVSHNEQFF	TGTGCCAGCAGCGTAGTTGGAGTGTCACACAATGAGCAGTTCTTC
TRBV7-9	TRBJ2-5	many	TRBD2	18	CASSLVPGLAAIQETQYF	TGTGCCAGCAGCTTAGTCCCGGGGCTAGCGGCAATCCAAGAGACCCAGTACTTC
TRBV7-9	TRBJ2-3	many	TRBD1	16	CASSSRTGQKADTQYF	TGTGCCAGCAGCTCCCGGACAGGGCAGAAAGCAGATACGCAGTATTTT
TRBV28	TRBJ2-5	NA	TRBD2	16	CASRPGTSGSGETQYF	TGTGCCAGCAGACCCGGGACTAGCGGGAGTGGAGAGACCCAGTACTTC
TRBV7-2	TRBJ2-7	many	NA	14	CASSLVLASYEQYF	TGTGCCAGCAGCTTAGTACTAGCCTCCTACGAGCAGTACTTC
TRBV11-2	TRBJ2-7	many	NA	12	CASSFVPHEQYF	TGTGCCAGCAGCTTTGTCCCCCACGAGCAGTACTTC
TRBV7-9	TRBJ2-1	few	NA	16	CASSLGVGGFYNEQFF	TGTGCCAGCAGCTTAGGGGTAGGGGGATTCTACAATGAGCAGTTCTTC
TRBV6-1	TRBJ2-1	many	NA	14	CASSLGLLYNEQFF	TGTGCCAGCAGTCTAGGACTACTTTACAATGAGCAGTTCTTC
TRBV11-2	TRBJ2-2	NA	NA	12	CASSVSTGELFF	TGTGCCAGCAGCGTTAGCACCGGGGAGCTGTTTTTT
TRBV15	TRBJ1-4	few	TRBD1	17	CATSRGDRGIDREKLFF	TGTGCCACCAGCAGGGGGGACAGGGGTATTGATCGGGAAAAACTGTTTTTT
TRBV11-3	TRBJ2-7	many	TRBD1	14	CASSSGQALYEQYF	TGTGCCAGCAGCTCCGGACAGGCGCTCTACGAGCAGTACTTC
TRBV20-1	TRBJ2-1	many	TRBD2	14	CSADSGRGENEQFF	TGCAGTGCTGATAGCGGGAGAGGGGAGAATGAGCAGTTCTTC
TRBV29-1	TRBJ2-1	NA	NA	14	CSAPGTSSYNEQFF	TGCAGCGCCCCTGGGACTTCTTCCTACAATGAGCAGTTCTTC
TRBV15	TRBJ2-7	NA	NA	12	CATSPGRPEQYF	TGTGCCACCAGCCCCGGACGCCCCGAGCAGTACTTC
TRBV18	TRBJ2-7	NA	NA	14	CASVRGAGTSEQYF	TGTGCCAGCGTCCGTGGTGCCGGGACCAGCGAGCAGTACTTC
TRBV5-1	TRBJ1-1	many	NA	15	CASSPPDGTLAEAFF	TGCGCCAGCAGCCCACCGGACGGGACTCTGGCTGAAGCTTTCTTT
TRBV7-9	TRBJ1-1	many	NA	13	CASSLELNTEAFF	TGTGCCAGCAGCTTAGAATTGAACACTGAAGCTTTCTTT
TRBV19	TRBJ1-4	NA	NA	15	CASTLSDYANEKLFF	TGTGCCAGTACCCTATCTGACTACGCTAATGAAAAACTGTTTTTT
TRBV5-6	TRBJ1-3	NA	NA	13	CASSLTFGNTIYF	TGTGCCAGCAGCTTGACGTTTGGAAACACCATATATTTT
TRBV20-1	TRBJ1-1	NA	TRBD1	13	CSAREPLRDRAFF	TGCAGTGCTAGAGAGCCTTTACGGGACAGGGCTTTCTTT
TRBV27	TRBJ2-1	many	TRBD2	16	CASSSLGLAGGQGQFF	TGTGCCAGCAGTTCCTTAGGGCTAGCGGGAGGGCAAGGGCAGTTCTTC
TRBV6-1	TRBJ2-7	few	TRBD2	13	CASRGLVGGEQYF	TGTGCCAGCAGGGGACTAGTGGGAGGCGAGCAGTACTTC
TRBV28	TRBJ2-5	many	NA	17	CASSLYRGTPAQETQYF	TGTGCCAGCAGTTTATATCGAGGCACCCCCGCACAAGAGACCCAGTACTTC
TRBV27	TRBJ2-2	many	TRBD2	15	CASSFTDGRTGELFF	TGTGCCAGCAGTTTTACAGACGGGAGGACCGGGGAGCTGTTTTTT
TRBV20-1	TRBJ2-3	many	TRBD2	14	CSARDGGGGDTQYF	TGCAGTGCTAGAGATGGCGGGGGTGGAGATACGCAGTATTTT
TRBV24-1	TRBJ2-1	NA	TRBD2	18	CATSSPLGLAGVSNEQFF	TGTGCCACCAGTTCCCCGTTAGGACTAGCGGGAGTAAGCAATGAGCAGTTCTTC
TRBV12-3/TRBV12-4	TRBJ2-7	NA	TRBD2	18	CASSGSGTSGRFSYEQYF	TGTGCCAGCAGTGGTTCCGGGACTAGCGGGAGGTTCTCCTACGAGCAGTACTTC
TRBV19	TRBJ2-7	few	NA	15	CASSEFRDGHYEQYF	TGTGCCAGTAGCGAATTCCGGGACGGCCACTACGAGCAGTACTTC
TRBV5-5	TRBJ2-1	many	NA	17	CASSLAPRGGLDNEQFF	TGTGCCAGCAGCTTAGCTCCCAGGGGGGGGCTCGACAATGAGCAGTTCTTC
TRBV7-9	TRBJ2-3	NA	TRBD2	15	CASSYRTSGADTQYF	TGTGCCAGCAGCTACCGGACTAGCGGGGCTGATACGCAGTATTTT
TRBV27	TRBJ2-5	many	NA	15	CASSFSGIQPGTQYF	TGTGCCAGCAGTTTTAGCGGTATCCAGCCCGGGACCCAGTACTTC
TRBV2	TRBJ2-7	many	NA	13	CASSEDIPYEQYF	TGTGCCAGCAGTGAAGACATCCCGTACGAGCAGTACTTC
TRBV11-2	TRBJ2-4	many	TRBD2	17	CASSWTSGDLAKNIQYF	TGTGCCAGCAGCTGGACTAGCGGGGATCTAGCCAAAAACATTCAGTACTTC
TRBV12-5	TRBJ1-1	many	NA	16	CASGLVPGGLNTEAFF	TGTGCTAGTGGTTTGGTACCCGGGGGTTTGAACACTGAAGCTTTCTTT
TRBV20-1	TRBJ1-1	few	NA	15	CSARELGAVNTEAFF	TGCAGTGCTAGAGAGCTCGGGGCAGTGAACACTGAAGCTTTCTTT